Presented here are 22 T cell receptor beta chains from one specimen sequenced in a study of shared clonotypes between healthy human individuals. Some clones are missing from TCRdb's copy, which holds only in-frame ones; the method was immunoSEQ multiplex PCR. The sample includes about 610,000 clones, more than 95% of them seen just once. Sequencing used naive CD4+ T cells sorted from blood. Documented subset: CD45RA+ positively selected. Source of these receptors: a woman aged 25 to 39 in good health.

This chain joins TRBV11-2 and TRBJ2-7; D is perhaps TRBD1 (5 bases). The CDR3 has 14 amino acids. From germline, CDR1 is SGHAT and CDR2 FQNNGV. Trimming pared 3 bases from V and 3 bases from J, leaving 12 bases between. CDR3 DNA sequence: TGTGCCAGCAGCTTCAATGTCAGGGTCTACGAGCAGTACTTC. This translates into CASSFNVRVYEQYF.

The chain recombines TRBV11-3 with TRBJ2-7, with D uncertain. V dropped 2 bases and J dropped 0 bases, with 8 bases sitting between them. The length of the CDR3 is 14 residues. Germline V lookup: CDR1 SGHNT, CDR2 YENEEA. This CDR3 is CASSLTGSSYEQYF. The CDR3 region has the DNA TGTGCCAGCAGCTTAACGGGCAGCTCCTACGAGCAGTACTTC. The whole variable domain, remainder taken from reference TRBV11-3 and TRBJ2-7, is EAGVVQSPRYKIIEKKQPVAFWCNPISGHNTLYWYLQNLGQGPELLIRYENEEAVDDSQLPKDRFSAERLKGVDSTLKIQPAELGDSAVYLCASSLTGSSYEQYFGPGTRLTVT.

This clone has a single count. The CDR3 coding sequence is TGTGCCAGCAGCTTAAGGGCGTATAGCACAGATACGCAGTATTTT. Its protein product is CASSLRAYSTDTQYF. The rearrangement joins TRBV11-2 to TRBJ2-3; D remains unclear. The germline CDR1 and CDR2 sequences are SGHAT and FQNNGV. CDR3 length: 15 amino acids. V lost 2 bases and J 0 bases, leaving 9 bases between the germline ends.

This chain joins TRBV18 and TRBJ2-7, with D perhaps matching TRBD1 (6 bases). The germline CDR1 and CDR2 sequences are KGHSH and LQKENI. This CDR3 contains 14 residues. Deletions cut 6 bases from V and 5 bases from J, with 17 bases between. The chain's CDR3 is CASSLGQLNNEQYF. The CDR3 DNA reads as TGTGCCAGCTCGCTTGGACAGCTAAATAACGAGCAGTACTTC.

The J gene is TRBJ2-2, the V gene TRBV5-1, with TRBD1 matching over 8 bases. J lost 6 bases, V lost 2 bases, and 6 bases had no gene match. Germline V CDR1 and CDR2: SGHRS, YFSETQ. The CDR3 has 15 residues. In nucleotides, the CDR3 is TGCGCCAGCAGCTTCGTGCAGGGGGCGGCCGGGGAGCTGTTTTTT. Protein: CASSFVQGAAGELFF.

This clone occurred once. The chain employs TRBV2 and TRBJ1-4; 9 bases are a match to TRBD1. This CDR3 spans 13 amino acids. With 4 bases clipped from V and 7 bases from J, the junction kept 1 base outside the gene matches. Germline CDR1 SNHLY, CDR2 FYNNEI. The CDR3 region has the DNA TGTGCCAGCAGTGTGGGACAGGGTGAAAAACTGTTTTTT. Amino acids: CASSVGQGEKLFF.

The DNA of the CDR3 is TGTGCCAGCAGCGACCTAGCGGGAATCTCCTACAATGAGCAGTTCTTC. This encodes CASSDLAGISYNEQFF. V and J are TRBV28 and TRBJ2-1; 9 bases line up with TRBD2. The CDR3 extends over 16 amino acids. The V segment lost 6 bases and the J segment 0 bases; nucleotides outside the gene matches: 6. CDR1 and CDR2 from the germline V gene are MDHEN and SYDVKM.

V and J are TRBV6-1 and TRBJ2-5; no reliable D call. This CDR3 region has 11 residues. CDR1 and CDR2 (germline): MNHNS, SASEGT. Trimming pared 1 base from V and 11 bases from J, leaving 8 bases between. CDR3 amino acids: CASSEGGGQYF. CDR3 DNA sequence: TGTGCCAGCAGTGAAGGGGGTGGACAGTACTTC.

The rearrangement links TRBV6-4 to TRBJ2-1; 9 positions agree with TRBD1. V shed 5 bases, J shed 0 bases, and the junction held 11 bases outside the gene matches. Germline lookup yields CDR1 MRHNA and CDR2 SNTAGT. The CDR3 runs to 18 residues. CDR3 residues: CASSLNLYRGPSYNEQFF. CDR3 DNA sequence: TGTGCCAGCAGTCTTAACCTTTACAGGGGGCCCTCCTACAATGAGCAGTTCTTC.

V usage is TRBV27 and J usage is TRBJ2-7; TRBD2 agrees at 8 bases. Germline values: CDR1 MNHEY, CDR2 SMNVEV (reference sequence). The junction had 6 bases not matched to a gene; V was cut back by 3 bases and J by 2 bases. This CDR3 contains 15 residues. CDR3 loop: CASSFRGLGAYEQYF. In DNA form, the CDR3 reads TGTGCCAGCAGTTTTCGGGGACTAGGAGCCTACGAGCAGTACTTC.

The chain carries TRBV6-4 and TRBJ2-3, with no clear D. The CDR3 runs to 17 residues. Trimming cost V 0 bases and J 6 bases, with 19 bases left between them. CDR1 is MRHNA, CDR2 SNTAGT, per germline. In DNA form, the CDR3 reads TGTGCCAGCAGTGACTCACACGGCGGCCCCGTGACCGATACGCAGTATTTT. Translation gives CASSDSHGGPVTDTQYF.

The chain uses TRBV13 and TRBJ1-2; D possibly corresponds to TRBD1 (5 bases). The germline V gene encodes CDR1 PRHDT and CDR2 FYEKMQ (reference sequence). The CDR3 covers 15 residues. V was trimmed by 4 bases and J by 5 bases, leaving 17 bases between them. CDR3 protein: CASSWRGLRTYGYTF. In DNA form, the CDR3 reads TGTGCCAGCAGCTGGCGGGGCCTCCGGACTTATGGCTACACCTTC.

A remark on this clone: Other DNA sequences in this specimen translate into the identical CDR3. V usage is TRBV29-1 and J usage is TRBJ1-1; no clear D. The CDR3 spans 12 residues. Germline loops: CDR1 SQVTM, CDR2 ANQGSEA. V lost 5 bases, J lost 1 base, and 8 bases lay in between. DNA of the CDR3: TGCAGCGTTCGGACTGGGAACACTGAAGCTTTCTTT. As protein: CSVRTGNTEAFF.

This rearrangement joins TRBV2 to TRBJ2-7, with D possibly being TRBD2 (6 bases). This CDR3 comprises 14 residues. Deletions cut 5 bases from V and 0 bases from J, with 11 bases between. Germline values: CDR1 SNHLY, CDR2 FYNNEI. The DNA for the CDR3 is TGTGCCAGCAGTACGAGGACTACCTCCTACGAGCAGTACTTC. Its protein product is CASSTRTTSYEQYF.

V is TRBV6-1 and J is TRBJ1-3; 8 nucleotides line up with TRBD1. This CDR3 region has 15 residues. V trimming: 7 bases; J trimming: 4 bases; junction bases outside the gene matches: 9. Germline-derived CDR1 and CDR2 are MNHNS and SASEGT. CDR3 loop: CASTRTGQEGNTIYF. CDR3 sequence (DNA): TGTGCCAGCACCCGGACAGGGCAGGAAGGAAACACCATATATTTT.

The chain carries TRBV5-6 and TRBJ1-1; D is possibly TRBD1 (6 bases). The germline gives CDR1 SGHDT, CDR2 YYEEEE. This CDR3 is built from 15 residues. Trimming took off 4 bases at V and 7 bases at J, with 20 bases between the two ends. The CDR3 loop is CASSGRGRGGGEAFF. DNA for the CDR3: TGTGCCAGCAGCGGAAGGGGGAGGGGTGGTGGTGAAGCTTTCTTT.

The rearrangement uses TRBV9 and TRBJ1-3, with no clear D. Trimming shortened V by 4 bases and J by 4 bases, and 9 bases separated the two germline ends. The V gene's germline CDR1 is SGDLS and CDR2 YYNGEE. This CDR3 contains 13 residues. This chain's CDR3 is CASSRSRGNTIYF. The CDR3 DNA is TGTGCCAGCAGCCGCTCGCGGGGAAACACCATATATTTT. Using reference TRBV9 and TRBJ1-3 for the parts outside the CDR3, the full variable domain is DSGVTQTPKHLITATGQRVTLRCSPRSGDLSVYWYQQSLDQGLQFLIQYYNGEERAKGNILERFSAQQFPDLHSELNLSSLELGDSALYFCASSRSRGNTIYFGEGSWLTVV.

The chain employs TRBV21-1 and TRBJ2-7; TRBD1, the D gene given by the table, was not confirmed from the DNA. TRBV21-1 constitutes a pseudogene. The CDR3 has 12 amino acids. The CDR3: CATSIGPYEQYF. CDR3 sequence (DNA): TGTGCCACCTCAATTGGGCCCTACGAGCAGTACTTC.

There are a few counts of this clone. The rearrangement uses TRBV2 and TRBJ2-7; 7 bases are a match to TRBD2. Germline assignment: CDR1 SNHLY and CDR2 FYNNEI. The V segment lost 6 bases and the J segment 1 base; nucleotides outside the gene matches: 6. The CDR3 runs 14 residues. The CDR3 sequence: CASRAASGSYEQYF. The CDR3 region has the DNA TGTGCCAGCAGGGCGGCTAGCGGATCCTACGAGCAGTACTTC.

The CDR3 sequence is CASSLYSITGSVEKLFF. The CDR3 bases are TGTGCCAGCAGTTTATACTCGATAACAGGGTCGGTTGAAAAACTGTTTTTT. The chain joins TRBV28 to TRBJ1-4; TRBD1 is a possible D gene (6 bases). CDR3 length: 17 amino acids. CDR1 and CDR2 from the germline V gene are MDHEN and SYDVKM. The V and J ends lost 1 base and 7 bases respectively, with 19 bases between them.

This chain joins TRBV19 and TRBJ1-5; 11 positions match TRBD1. This CDR3 region has 14 residues. V gave up 7 bases and J gave up 6 bases; unmatched junction bases: 5. Per germline, CDR1 LNHDA and CDR2 SQIVND (reference sequence). CDR3 bases: TGTGCCAGTACCATCGGACAGGGGGCTCAGCCCCAGCATTTT. It codes for CASTIGQGAQPQHF.

The chain has TRBV28 and TRBJ1-1, with D perhaps TRBD1 (5 bases). This CDR3 is built from 15 residues. Trimming shortened V by 5 bases and J by 6 bases, and 19 bases separated the two germline ends. CDR1 MDHEN and CDR2 SYDVKM come from the germline V gene. This CDR3 is CASSPRGKGKAEAFF. DNA for the CDR3: TGTGCCAGCAGTCCACGCGGGAAGGGGAAGGCTGAAGCTTTCTTT.